A single sample is the source of the 26 T cell receptor beta chains below, sequenced in a study of shared clonotypes between healthy human individuals (TCRdb year 2020). The receptor library was made with the immunoSEQ multiplex PCR assay. TCRdb holds this immuneACCESS table with in-frame rearrangements only. Some clones are missing; in checked studies, unresolved V genes explain under half, and the rest has no known cause. This sample has 1.4 million to 1.5 million clones in its table, and roughly 97% of those were observed once. The ten largest clones represent 0.95% to 1.5% of the sample. The specimen sequenced was naive CD4+ T cells sorted from blood. The meaning of the sample's cell subset or site label: CD45RA+ positively selected. All receptors come from a man aged 25 to 40 in good health.

The V gene is TRBV29-1, the J gene TRBJ2-5; D is uncertain. The CDR3 contains 11 residues. Germline CDR1 SQVTM, CDR2 ANQGSEA. The CDR3 DNA follows: TGCAGTTTCCCACCGGGCCTTGTAAATTACTTC. Translated, it gives CSFPPGLVNYF.

The V and J genes are TRBV5-1 and TRBJ2-1; D gene unclear. V was clipped by 1 base and J by 6 bases, with 8 bases between them. Per the germline V gene, CDR1 is SGHRS and CDR2 is YFSETQ. CDR3 size: 13 residues. CDR3 amino acids: CASSLTPSNEQFF. CDR3 in DNA: TGCGCCAGCAGCTTGACCCCTTCCAATGAGCAGTTCTTC. Combining the CDR3 with reference TRBV5-1 and TRBJ2-1 gives the whole variable domain KAGVTQTPRYLIKTRGQQVTLSCSPISGHRSVSWYQQTPGQGLQFLFEYFSETQRNKGNFPGRFSGRQFSNSRSEMNVSTLELGDSALYLCASSLTPSNEQFFGPGTRLTVL.

The chain is built from TRBV5-1 and TRBJ2-7; D is unresolved. The germline V and J ends were trimmed by 4 bases and 6 bases, with 14 bases remaining between them. The length of the CDR3 is 13 residues. The germline V gene has CDR1 SGHRS and CDR2 YFSETQ. CDR3 residues: CASSPALGSEQYF. The CDR3 coding sequence is TGCGCCAGCAGCCCGGCGTTAGGTTCCGAGCAGTACTTC.

This rearrangement joins TRBV9 to TRBJ1-2; 8 bases agree with TRBD1. The germline gives CDR1 SGDLS, CDR2 YYNGEE. The CDR3 is 16 residues long. V gave up 3 bases and J gave up 2 bases; unmatched junction bases: 9. The CDR3 nucleotides are TGTGCCAGCAGCGCAGGGGCTACAGGGGGAAACTATGGCTACACCTTC. Protein sequence: CASSAGATGGNYGYTF.

The chain employs TRBV5-1 and TRBJ2-1; D is tentatively TRBD1 or TRBD2 (5 bases each). Germline lookup yields CDR1 SGHRS and CDR2 YFSETQ. The CDR3 spans 17 residues. The V end lost 0 bases, the J end lost 1 base, and 14 bases lay between the germline ends. For the CDR3, the DNA is TGCGCCAGCAGCTTGGGGGGGTCGGACCAATCCTACAATGAGCAGTTCTTC. It is translated as CASSLGGSDQSYNEQFF.

V usage is TRBV6-5 and J usage is TRBJ2-7; 14 bases fit TRBD2. Looked up from germline, CDR1 is MNHEY and CDR2 is SVGAGI. The ends lost 3 bases at V and 3 bases at J; junction bases unmatched: 4. The CDR3 runs 16 residues. CDR3 in DNA: TGTGCCAGCAGTTATCCTGGACTAGCGGGAGGCTACGAGCAGTACTTC. It is translated as CASSYPGLAGGYEQYF.

This chain uses TRBV9 with TRBJ1-4; D may be TRBD1 (5 bases). The V gene lost 4 bases and the J gene lost 2 bases, with 15 bases spanning the gap. The CDR3 is 16 residues long. Germline values: CDR1 SGDLS, CDR2 YYNGEE. CDR3 in DNA: TGTGCCAGCAGCAGAGGGGTGTACGGTACTAATGAAAAACTGTTTTTT. Residues: CASSRGVYGTNEKLFF.

The J gene is TRBJ1-4, the V gene TRBV19, with no clear D. Trimming cost V 4 bases and J 7 bases, with 16 bases left between them. Germline CDR1 is LNHDA and CDR2 is SQIVND (reference sequence). The CDR3 spans 15 residues. The CDR3 nucleotides read TGTGCCAGTAGTACCGCAGTTGGCCGGGGTGAAAAACTGTTTTTT. The encoded protein is CASSTAVGRGEKLFF.

This chain connects TRBV14 to TRBJ2-5; TRBD2 matches 10 bases. V was pared by 1 base and J by 5 bases, with 1 base of the junction left unmatched. The CDR3 consists of 14 residues. Germline-derived CDR1 and CDR2 are SGHDN and FVKESK. CDR3 region: CASSQAGLAETQYF. CDR3 DNA sequence: TGTGCCAGCAGCCAAGCGGGACTAGCGGAGACCCAGTACTTC.

The gene calls are TRBV19 and TRBJ2-1, with 8 positions matching TRBD1. V was clipped by 4 bases and J by 2 bases; unmatched bases: 4. The CDR3 is made up of 15 amino acids. Germline V gives CDR1 LNHDA, CDR2 SQIVND (reference sequence). CDR3 sequence: CASSTGTGPYNEQFF. CDR3 nucleotide sequence: TGTGCCAGTAGTACCGGGACAGGTCCCTACAATGAGCAGTTCTTC.

The CDR3 spells CASSPRSDRPYEQYF. CDR3 bases: TGCGCCAGCAGCCCCAGATCGGACAGACCCTACGAGCAGTACTTC. This chain connects TRBV5-1 to TRBJ2-7; D is perhaps TRBD1 (6 bases). The V gene's germline CDR1 is SGHRS and CDR2 YFSETQ. Between the trimmed V and J ends, which lost 4 bases and 2 bases, there was a span of 16 bases. The length of the CDR3 is 15 residues. Variable domain in full (rest from reference TRBV5-1 and TRBJ2-7): KAGVTQTPRYLIKTRGQQVTLSCSPISGHRSVSWYQQTPGQGLQFLFEYFSETQRNKGNFPGRFSGRQFSNSRSEMNVSTLELGDSALYLCASSPRSDRPYEQYFGPGTRLTVT.

Of note for this clone: The identical CDR3 is also encoded by other nucleotide sequences in the sample. V gene TRBV11-2 combines with J gene TRBJ2-7; D is unclear. This CDR3 is built from 12 residues. CDR1 is SGHAT, CDR2 FQNNGV, per germline. The V and J ends lost 5 bases and 2 bases respectively, with 7 bases between them. CDR3 coding DNA: TGTGCCAGCAGCCCCGGTCCCTACGAGCAGTACTTC. Residues: CASSPGPYEQYF.

The CDR3 DNA follows: TGTGCCAGCAGTTCCTTCGGCAGGAGCTCCTACAATGAGCAGTTCTTC. Its protein is CASSSFGRSSYNEQFF. The J gene is TRBJ2-1, the V gene TRBV11-2; no firm D call. Germline V gene data show CDR1 as SGHAT and CDR2 as FQNNGV. V was clipped by 6 bases and J by 0 bases, with 15 bases between them. The CDR3 loop spans 16 amino acids.

The chain is built from TRBV27 and TRBJ1-1; no definite D call. Looked up from germline, CDR1 is MNHEY and CDR2 is SMNVEV (reference sequence). With 6 bases removed from V and 1 base from J, the gap between germline ends came to 15 bases. This CDR3 is built from 15 residues. Written as DNA, the CDR3 is TGTGCCAGCAGCCCCCTTGGCGTGGAGAACACTGAAGCTTTCTTT. As protein: CASSPLGVENTEAFF.

This chain joins TRBV7-9 and TRBJ2-3, with a weak D call TRBD2 (5 bases). V gave up 8 bases and J gave up 6 bases, with 9 bases separating them. Germline lookup yields CDR1 SEHNR and CDR2 FQNEAQ (reference sequence). There are 11 residues in the CDR3. CDR3 in amino acids: CASEEADTQYF. The CDR3 region has the DNA TGTGCCAGCGAGGAGGCTGATACGCAGTATTTT. Filled out from reference TRBV7-9 and TRBJ2-3, the complete variable domain reads DTGVSQNPRHKITKRGQNVTFRCDPISEHNRLYWYRQTLGQGPEFLTYFQNEAQLEKSRLLSDRFSAERPKGSFSTLEIQRTEQGDSAMYLCASEEADTQYFGPGTRLTVL.

This chain uses TRBV11-2 with TRBJ2-2, with D uncertain. The CDR3 runs 13 residues. V was cut by 0 bases and J by 7 bases, with 6 bases left in between. Germline loops: CDR1 SGHAT, CDR2 FQNNGV. CDR3 coding DNA: TGTGCCAGCAGCTTAGATAGCATCGGGGAGCTGTTTTTT. This gives the protein CASSLDSIGELFF.

The chain links TRBV2 to TRBJ1-1; 8 bases line up with TRBD1. Germline lookup yields CDR1 SNHLY and CDR2 FYNNEI. Trimming cost V 3 bases and J 2 bases; bases outside gene matches: 2. The CDR3 has 14 residues. CDR3 residues: CASSEQGANTEAFF. The CDR3 nucleotides read TGTGCCAGCAGTGAGCAGGGGGCTAACACTGAAGCTTTCTTT.

This sequence joins TRBV28 and TRBJ2-7, with 8 bases fitting TRBD1. The germline V gene has CDR1 MDHEN and CDR2 SYDVKM. The CDR3 spans 14 residues. Trimming cost V 6 bases and J 5 bases; bases outside gene matches: 9. CDR3 nucleotides: TGTGCCAGCAGCAACCCGGGACAGGTGAACGAGCAGTACTTC. This gives the protein CASSNPGQVNEQYF.

The J gene is TRBJ2-5, the V gene TRBV5-4; 8 bases match TRBD2. The CDR3 covers 15 residues. Germline CDR1 and CDR2: SGHNT and YYREEE (reference sequence). V shed 0 bases and J 6 bases; nucleotides not matched to a gene: 7. The CDR3 nucleotides read TGTGCCAGCAGCTTGGCGGGAGGGCCTGGGAAGACCCAGTACTTC. Its translation is CASSLAGGPGKTQYF.

This sequence joins TRBV5-1 and TRBJ2-5; D is undetermined. There are 14 residues in the CDR3. V lost 0 bases to trimming and J lost 6 bases, with 12 bases between them. Per germline, CDR1 SGHRS and CDR2 YFSETQ. As DNA, the CDR3 is TGCGCCAGCAGCTTGGACAACCCGAGGAAGACCCAGTACTTC. This translates into CASSLDNPRKTQYF.

This rearrangement joins TRBV4-2 to TRBJ2-7; 7 positions agree with TRBD1. V was pared by 0 bases and J by 3 bases, with 5 bases of the junction left unmatched. Germline lookup yields CDR1 LGHNA and CDR2 YNFKEQ. This CDR3 spans 15 amino acids. This chain's CDR3 is CASSQDWTGDYEQYF. In nucleotides, the CDR3 is TGTGCCAGCAGCCAAGACTGGACAGGAGACTACGAGCAGTACTTC.

V and J are TRBV11-3 and TRBJ2-1, with 12 bases aligning to TRBD2. Trimming removed 0 bases from V and 5 bases from J; junction bases left unmatched: 8. This CDR3 spans 18 amino acids. Germline V gene data show CDR1 as SGHNT and CDR2 as YENEEA. The CDR3 coding sequence is TGTGCCAGCAGCTTAGAGGTGCTAGCGGGAGGGCCGAACAATGAGCAGTTCTTC. It specifies CASSLEVLAGGPNNEQFF.

The chain carries TRBV15 and TRBJ2-2, with TRBD2 matching 13 bases. The CDR3 totals 16 residues. The J segment lost 7 bases and the V segment lost 2 bases, leaving 4 bases of the junction unmatched. Germline lookup yields CDR1 LNHNV and CDR2 YYDKDF (reference sequence). As DNA, the CDR3 is TGTGCCACCAGCAGATCGACTAGCGGGAGGTTCGGGGAGCTGTTTTTT. Translating it yields CATSRSTSGRFGELFF. The entire variable domain, with the rest obtained from reference TRBV15 and TRBJ2-2, is as follows: DAMVIQNPRYQVTQFGKPVTLSCSQTLNHNVMYWYQQKSSQAPKLLFHYYDKDFNNEADTPDNFQSRRPNTSFCFLDIRSPGLGDTAMYLCATSRSTSGRFGELFFGEGSRLTVL.

The chain recombines TRBV6-6 with TRBJ1-4, with TRBD1 as a possible D gene (6 bases). The CDR3 sequence is 16 residues long. The V end lost 2 bases, the J end lost 4 bases, and 14 bases lay between the germline ends. In germline, CDR1 is MNHNY, CDR2 SVGAGI (reference sequence). Here the CDR3 reads CASSYNRQVLNEKLFF. In nucleotides, the CDR3 is TGTGCCAGCAGTTACAACCGACAGGTCCTTAATGAAAAACTGTTTTTT.

This chain joins TRBV5-5 and TRBJ2-7; 9 nucleotides agree with TRBD1. The ends lost 0 bases at V and 4 bases at J; junction bases unmatched: 11. CDR1 SGHKS and CDR2 YYEKEE come from the germline V gene (reference sequence). CDR3 length: 17 residues. CDR3: CASSLVGWDRASYEQYF. CDR3 DNA sequence: TGTGCCAGCAGCTTGGTTGGGTGGGACAGGGCATCGTACGAGCAGTACTTC.

V and J are TRBV2 and TRBJ2-2; TRBD2 agrees at 10 bases. CDR3 size: 21 residues. With V trimmed by 0 bases and J by 4 bases, 17 bases remained unmatched. Germline CDR1 is SNHLY and CDR2 is FYNNEI. The CDR3 DNA is TGTGCCAGCAGTGAAGCTCTTGGTGGGACTAGCGCCATCGGGGGCACCGGGGAGCTGTTTTTT. This codes for CASSEALGGTSAIGGTGELFF.